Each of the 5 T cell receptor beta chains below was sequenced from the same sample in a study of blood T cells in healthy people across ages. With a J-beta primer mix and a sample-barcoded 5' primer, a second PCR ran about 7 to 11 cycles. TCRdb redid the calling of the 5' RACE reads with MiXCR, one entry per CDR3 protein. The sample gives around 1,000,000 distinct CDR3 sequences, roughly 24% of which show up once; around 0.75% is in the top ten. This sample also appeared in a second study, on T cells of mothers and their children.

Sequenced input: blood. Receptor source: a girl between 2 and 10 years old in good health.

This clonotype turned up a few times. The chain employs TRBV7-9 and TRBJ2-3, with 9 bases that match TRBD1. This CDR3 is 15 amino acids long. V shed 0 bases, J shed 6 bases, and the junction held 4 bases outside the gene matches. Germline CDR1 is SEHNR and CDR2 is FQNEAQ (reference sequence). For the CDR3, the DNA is TGTGCCAGCAGCTTAGCGGGACAGGGAGATGATACGCAGTATTTT. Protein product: CASSLAGQGDDTQYF.

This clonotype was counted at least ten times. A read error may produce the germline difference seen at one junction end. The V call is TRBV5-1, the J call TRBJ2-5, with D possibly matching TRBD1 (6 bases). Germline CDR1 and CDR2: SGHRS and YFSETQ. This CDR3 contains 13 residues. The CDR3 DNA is TGTGCCAGCAGCTTAGAAGGGGGAGAGACCCAGTACTTC. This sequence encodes CASSLEGGETQYF.

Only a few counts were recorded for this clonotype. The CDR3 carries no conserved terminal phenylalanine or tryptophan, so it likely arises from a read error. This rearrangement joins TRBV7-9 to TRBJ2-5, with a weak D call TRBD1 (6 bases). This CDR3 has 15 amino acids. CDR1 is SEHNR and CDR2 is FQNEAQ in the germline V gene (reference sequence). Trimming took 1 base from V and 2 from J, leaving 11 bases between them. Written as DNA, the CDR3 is TGTGCCAGCAGCTTAGGAAGGACAGAACAAGAGACCCAGTACCTC. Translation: CASSLGRTEQETQYL.

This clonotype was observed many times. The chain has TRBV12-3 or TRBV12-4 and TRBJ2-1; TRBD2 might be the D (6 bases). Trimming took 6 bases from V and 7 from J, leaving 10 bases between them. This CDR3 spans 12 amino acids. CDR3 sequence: CASSPRENEQFF. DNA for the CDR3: TGTGCCAGCAGCCCCCGGGAGAATGAGCAGTTCTTC.

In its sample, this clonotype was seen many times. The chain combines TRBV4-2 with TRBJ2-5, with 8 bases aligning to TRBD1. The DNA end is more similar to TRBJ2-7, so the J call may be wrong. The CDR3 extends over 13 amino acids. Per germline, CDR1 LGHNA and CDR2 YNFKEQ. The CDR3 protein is CASSTGQGNEQYF. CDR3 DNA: TGTGCCAGCTCGACCGGACAGGGCAACGAGCAGTACTTC.